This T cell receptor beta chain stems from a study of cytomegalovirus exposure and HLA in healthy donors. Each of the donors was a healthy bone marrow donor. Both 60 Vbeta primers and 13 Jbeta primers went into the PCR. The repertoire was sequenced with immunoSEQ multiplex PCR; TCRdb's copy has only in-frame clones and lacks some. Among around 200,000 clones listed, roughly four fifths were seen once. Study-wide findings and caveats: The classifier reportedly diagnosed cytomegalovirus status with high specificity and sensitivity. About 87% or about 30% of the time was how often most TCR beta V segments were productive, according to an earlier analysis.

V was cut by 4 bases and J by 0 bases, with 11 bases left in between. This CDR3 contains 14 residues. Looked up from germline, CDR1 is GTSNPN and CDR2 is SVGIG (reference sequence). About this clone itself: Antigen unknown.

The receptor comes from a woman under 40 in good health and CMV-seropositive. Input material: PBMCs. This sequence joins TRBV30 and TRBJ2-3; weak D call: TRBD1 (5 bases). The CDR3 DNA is TGTGCCTGGAATCTGGGGCTGAGCACAGATACGCAGTATTTT. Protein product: CAWNLGLSTDTQYF.